Following are 7 T cell receptor beta chains from one sample sequenced in a study of blood T cell repertoires in COVID-19. Libraries were prepared by immunoSEQ multiplex PCR; TCRdb keeps only in-frame clonotypes and omits some of them. The sample holds 440,000 or so clones, about nine tenths seen once. The sequencing sample was made of peripheral blood. These receptors all come from a woman in her thirties or forties with COVID-19, enrolled during active disease.

The sample holds one count of this clone. The sample carries other DNA sequences with the same CDR3. CDR3 region: CASSPDSYSNQPQHF. The CDR3 coding sequence is TGTGCCAGCAGCCCCGACAGTTATAGCAATCAGCCCCAGCATTTT. The gene calls are TRBV5-5 and TRBJ1-5; weak D call: TRBD1 (5 bases). The ends were cut back, 4 bases at V and 0 bases at J, with 11 bases in the middle. The germline V gene has CDR1 SGHKS and CDR2 YYEKEE (reference sequence). This CDR3 is built from 15 residues.

This clone was detected only once. The V call is TRBV5-1, the J call TRBJ1-2; D remains ambiguous. The germline V gene has CDR1 SGHRS and CDR2 YFSETQ. The CDR3 sequence is 13 residues long. The germline V and J ends were trimmed by 4 bases and 4 bases, with 11 bases remaining between them. As DNA, the CDR3 is TGCGCCAGCAGCCTCCAGGTCTCCTATGGCTACACCTTC. It yields the protein CASSLQVSYGYTF.

Here the CDR3 reads CASSDRGSNQPQHF. The CDR3, as DNA: TGTGCCAGCAGCGACAGGGGGAGCAATCAGCCCCAGCATTTT. The chain couples TRBV3-1 (or the pseudogene TRBV3-2) to TRBJ1-5; 9 nucleotides match TRBD1. V lost 5 bases and J lost 1; bases outside the gene matches: 0. The CDR3 is 14 residues long. Germline CDR1 is LGHDT and CDR2 is YNNKEL (reference sequence).

The chain recombines TRBV12-3 or TRBV12-4 with TRBJ1-2, with TRBD1 as a possible D gene (5 bases). V lost 10 bases to trimming and J lost 8 bases, with 8 bases between them. The CDR3 runs to 9 residues. CDR3 residues: CATGGGYTF. The CDR3 nucleotides are TGTGCCACGGGGGGAGGCTACACCTTC.

V is TRBV11-2 and J is TRBJ2-7; TRBD2 agrees at 12 bases. Germline V lookup: CDR1 SGHAT, CDR2 FQNNGV. The CDR3 has 19 residues. Trimming took 1 base from V and 0 from J; bases not matched to a gene: 10. For the CDR3, the DNA is TGTGCCAGCAGCTTAGCTAGGGGACTAGCGGGTTCTTTCTCCTACGAGCAGTACTTC. Protein sequence: CASSLARGLAGSFSYEQYF.

CDR3: CAWSAHLSEQYF. In nucleotides, the CDR3 is TGTGCCTGGAGTGCCCACCTCAGTGAGCAGTACTTC. The chain recombines TRBV30 with TRBJ2-7, with D uncertain. The germline gives CDR1 GTSNPN, CDR2 SVGIG (reference sequence). This CDR3 is 12 amino acids long. Between the trimmed V and J ends, which lost 1 base and 7 bases, there was a span of 11 bases.

The chain joins TRBV19 to TRBJ1-4; 8 nucleotides match TRBD1. CDR3 size: 14 residues. From germline, CDR1 is LNHDA and CDR2 SQIVND (reference sequence). Trimming at V came to 8 bases and at J to 5 bases, leaving 7 bases not matched to a gene. CDR3 nucleotides: TGTGCCAGTTTACAGGGGGGGAGAAATGAAAAACTGTTTTTT. Protein product: CASLQGGRNEKLFF.